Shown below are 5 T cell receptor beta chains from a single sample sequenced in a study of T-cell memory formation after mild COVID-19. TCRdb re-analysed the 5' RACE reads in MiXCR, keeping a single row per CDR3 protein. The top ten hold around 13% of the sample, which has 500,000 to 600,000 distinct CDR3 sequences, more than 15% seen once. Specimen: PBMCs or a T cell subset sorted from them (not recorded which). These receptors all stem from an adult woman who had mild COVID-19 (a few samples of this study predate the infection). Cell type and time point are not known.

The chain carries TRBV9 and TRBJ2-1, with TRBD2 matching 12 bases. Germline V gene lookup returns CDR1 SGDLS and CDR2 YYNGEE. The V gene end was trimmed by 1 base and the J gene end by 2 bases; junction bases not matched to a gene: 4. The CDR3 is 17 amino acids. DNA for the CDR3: TGTGCCAGCAGCGTACTAGCGGGAGGGAGAACCTACAATGAGCAGTTCTTC. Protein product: CASSVLAGGRTYNEQFF.

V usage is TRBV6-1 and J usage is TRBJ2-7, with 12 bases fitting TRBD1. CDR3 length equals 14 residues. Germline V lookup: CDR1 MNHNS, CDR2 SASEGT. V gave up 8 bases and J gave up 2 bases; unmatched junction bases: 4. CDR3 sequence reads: CASPGTGGTYEQYF. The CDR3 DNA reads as TGTGCCAGCCCGGGGACAGGGGGCACCTACGAGCAGTACTTC.

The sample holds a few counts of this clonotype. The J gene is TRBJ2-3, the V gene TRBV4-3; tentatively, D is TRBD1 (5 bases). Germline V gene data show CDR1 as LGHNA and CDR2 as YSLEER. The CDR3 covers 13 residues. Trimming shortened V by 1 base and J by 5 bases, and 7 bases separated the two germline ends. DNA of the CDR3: TGCGCCAGCAGCCAAGGACAGAGAGATACGCAGTATTTT. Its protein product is CASSQGQRDTQYF.

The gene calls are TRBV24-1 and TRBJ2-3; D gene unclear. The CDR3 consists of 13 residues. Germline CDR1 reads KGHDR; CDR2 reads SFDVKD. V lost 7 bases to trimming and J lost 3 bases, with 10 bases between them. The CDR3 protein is CATSAAWTDTQYF. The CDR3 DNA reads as TGTGCCACCAGCGCGGCCTGGACAGATACGCAGTATTTT.

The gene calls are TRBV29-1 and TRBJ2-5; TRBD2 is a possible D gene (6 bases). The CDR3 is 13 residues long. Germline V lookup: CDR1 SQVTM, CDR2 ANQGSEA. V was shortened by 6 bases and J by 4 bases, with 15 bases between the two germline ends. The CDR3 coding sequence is TGCAGCGTCGGGGGTGGGGCCGCAGAGACCCAGTACTTC. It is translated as CSVGGGAAETQYF.